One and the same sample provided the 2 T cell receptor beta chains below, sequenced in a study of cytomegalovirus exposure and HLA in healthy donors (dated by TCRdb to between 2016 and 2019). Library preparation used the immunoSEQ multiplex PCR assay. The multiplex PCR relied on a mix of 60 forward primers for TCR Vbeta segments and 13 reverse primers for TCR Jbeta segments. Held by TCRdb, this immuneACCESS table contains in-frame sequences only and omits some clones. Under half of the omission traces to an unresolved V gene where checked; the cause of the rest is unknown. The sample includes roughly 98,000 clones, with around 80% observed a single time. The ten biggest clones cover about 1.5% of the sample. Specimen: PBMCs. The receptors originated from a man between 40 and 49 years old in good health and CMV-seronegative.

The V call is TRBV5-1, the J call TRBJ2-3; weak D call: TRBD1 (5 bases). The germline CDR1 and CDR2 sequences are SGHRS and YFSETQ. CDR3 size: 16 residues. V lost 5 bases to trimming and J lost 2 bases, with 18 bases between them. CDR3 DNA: TGCGCCAGCAGTTCCCACCCTGGGGCCTACACAGATACGCAGTATTTT. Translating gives CASSSHPGAYTDTQYF.

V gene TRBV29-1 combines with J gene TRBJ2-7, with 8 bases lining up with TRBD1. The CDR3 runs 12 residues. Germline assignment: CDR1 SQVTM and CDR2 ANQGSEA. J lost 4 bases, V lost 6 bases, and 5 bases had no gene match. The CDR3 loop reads CSVDDRGYEQYF. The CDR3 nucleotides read TGCAGCGTCGACGACAGGGGTTACGAGCAGTACTTC.